This T cell receptor beta chain emerged from a study of graft-versus-host responses after intestinal transplantation. Trimming took 8 bases from V and 12 from J, leaving 23 bases between them. The CDR3 runs to 14 residues. The V gene's germline CDR1 is GTSNPN and CDR2 SVGIG (reference sequence). Regarding the study as a whole: Clonal ratios of graft-versus-host to host-versus-graft in allografts were high for patients exhibiting graft-donor T cell macrochimerism.

Here immunoSEQ multiplex PCR was the method, and the copy in TCRdb shows in-frame clones only, minus some. The sample has 100,000 or so clones, more than 85% seen once; the top ten hold around 0.86%. As to this clone: What it binds is unknown.

The material sequenced was unstimulated CD4+ T cells sorted from spleen or lymph node cells, taken before transplant. This receptor was taken from a human donor who was the organ donor for an intestinal transplant. V gene TRBV30 combines with J gene TRBJ1-6; tentatively, D is TRBD1 (5 bases). CDR3: CALDVGTSSIPLHF. The CDR3 nucleotides read TGTGCCCTAGATGTGGGGACCTCCTCAATACCCCTCCACTTT.